This T cell receptor beta chain comes out of a study of OX40 agonist ivuxolimab in advanced cancers. For the study at large: Past anti-PD-1, anti-PD-L1 or anti-CTLA-4 therapy was accepted, and 30% to 50% had received some.

Trimming took 2 bases from V and 4 from J, leaving 7 bases between them. Germline V gene sequence: CDR1 SGHRS, CDR2 YFSETQ. This CDR3 spans 12 amino acids. Clones were read by immunoSEQ multiplex PCR, and TCRdb kept only the in-frame ones, dropping some. The data contain roughly 59,000 clones, nearly 85% of them singletons. The chain uses TRBV5-1 and TRBJ2-7; the D is unclear. Sample: CD4+ or CD8+ T cells sorted from blood, taken in a trial of the OX40 agonist ivuxolimab. This sequence originates from an adult with an advanced solid tumor such as melanoma, head and neck, liver or kidney cancer. The CDR3 DNA follows: TGCGCCAGCAGCTTCGAAGGGTACGAGCAGTACTTC. This translates into CASSFEGYEQYF.